What follows are 5 T cell receptor beta chains derived from one specimen sequenced in a study of T cell responses to AZD1222 COVID-19 vaccine listed by TCRdb under 2021. Read against the paper, the sample's time point label means: about 28 days (+/-7) after the second vaccine dose. Taken with the paper, the label for treatment or condition translates to: meningococcal conjugate vaccine given as trial control. The receptor library was made with the immunoSEQ multiplex PCR assay. Imported from immuneACCESS, the table was reduced by TCRdb to in-frame sequences with V and J called. These copies leave out some clones; in studies compared against another copy, an unresolved V gene accounts for under half, and the cause of the remainder is not known. This sample comprises approximately 64,000 clones, under 95% of them detected only once. 6.3% of the sample is in the top ten clones. The sample here was peripheral blood, taken 28 days after the second dose of the MenACWY control vaccine. All receptors come from an adult who received the MenACWY meningococcal vaccine as a control.

The V gene is TRBV28, the J gene TRBJ1-2, with TRBD1 as a possible D gene (6 bases). Deletions cut 3 bases from V and 4 bases from J, with 9 bases between. The CDR3 has 13 residues. CDR1 is MDHEN, CDR2 SYDVKM, per germline. CDR3 amino acids: CASSFTGAYGYTF. CDR3 nucleotide sequence: TGTGCCAGCAGTTTTACGGGGGCCTATGGCTACACCTTC.

The chain joins TRBV28 to TRBJ1-3; D is unresolved. Trimming shortened V by 3 bases and J by 0 bases, and 6 bases separated the two germline ends. This CDR3 spans 14 amino acids. Per the germline V gene, CDR1 is MDHEN and CDR2 is SYDVKM. CDR3 sequence reads: CASSFVLSGNTIYF. CDR3 coding DNA: TGTGCCAGCAGTTTTGTGCTCTCTGGAAACACCATATATTTT.

The chain is built from TRBV6-5 and TRBJ1-2; TRBD1 might be the D (6 bases). CDR3 size: 15 residues. V was trimmed by 4 bases and J by 4 bases, leaving 16 bases between them. Germline CDR1 MNHEY, CDR2 SVGAGI. The CDR3 protein is CASSSDGRGSYGYTF. CDR3 bases: TGTGCCAGCAGTTCCGACGGAAGGGGGAGCTATGGCTACACCTTC.

CDR3 bases: TGCAGTGCTAGTAAGAACACCGGGGAGCTGTTTTTT. Its protein is CSASKNTGELFF. The rearrangement joins TRBV20-1 to TRBJ2-2; unclear D gene. Looked up from germline, CDR1 is DFQATT and CDR2 is SNEGSKA (reference sequence). The CDR3 extends over 12 amino acids. Trimming shortened V by 3 bases and J by 1 base, and 3 bases separated the two germline ends.

The chain uses TRBV7-9 and TRBJ2-1; 10 nucleotides match TRBD2. The germline V gene has CDR1 SEHNR and CDR2 FQNEAQ (reference sequence). This CDR3 spans 16 amino acids. J was trimmed by 1 base and V by 6 bases; bases with no gene match: 6. The chain's CDR3 is CASSPQAGGSYNEQFF. DNA of the CDR3: TGTGCCAGCAGTCCGCAAGCGGGAGGGTCCTACAATGAGCAGTTCTTC.